This T cell receptor beta chain was sequenced for a study of T cells in Graves' hyperthyroidism and ophthalmopathy (dated by TCRdb to the late 2010s). In the study overall: Peripheral blood was collected at initial diagnosis, before any treatment. TCR V-J signatures able to tell the groups apart were searched for in a discovery cohort of 100 patients, of whom around 42 had Graves' ophthalmopathy and 55 to 65 had stable Graves' hyperthyroidism. Prospective prediction of ophthalmopathy was tested in an independent validation cohort consisting of roughly 19 hyperthyroidism patients and approximately 16 patients who later progressed to ophthalmopathy. The 75 to 100 discovery patients were divided at random into training and test sets in a 7:3 ratio. Thyroid tissue and blood T-cell repertoires from roughly six Graves' hyperthyroidism patients were also compared in the study. Following sampling, methimazole starting at 30 mg daily was given to hyperthyroidism patients, and high-dose intravenous methylprednisolone was given to ophthalmopathy patients. TCR Vbeta CDR3 sequencing of 140 or so peripheral blood samples (over 40 ophthalmopathy, 75 hyperthyroidism and some 17 progressor patients) is reported in the paper.

In the ophthalmopathy patients, disease was moderately to severely active, with a Clinical Activity Score of 3 or more, a NOSPECS grade of 4 or more, and a duration of less than 3 months. Any patient with an uncontrolled infection, another autoimmune disease, pregnancy or lactation was excluded. Diagnoses were based on clinical symptoms, serum thyroxine and TRAb, thyroid ultrasound and orbital computed tomography. PBMCs were isolated from 10 ml of fresh peripheral blood by Ficoll-Paque density gradient centrifugation. Total RNA was extracted using Trizol reagent, and RNA quality was assessed on an Agilent 2100 Bioanalyzer. As for this clonotype: Its antigen has not been determined. Base-call qualities are not available, and no considerably larger clone is one nucleotide away.

Paper-wide results and their limitations: Blood samples also contained most of the expanded thyroid clonotypes (frequency above 0.001), which suggests that blood repertoires may reflect thyroid immune responses. In validation, the model predicted progression to ophthalmopathy with around 71% sensitivity and 72% to 85% specificity, a median of about 6 months before onset. Sample size was not statistically predetermined, and investigators were not blinded to group allocation. In cross-validation, a model built on a 13 V-J signature told ophthalmopathy apart from stable hyperthyroidism with less than 90% sensitivity and 81% to 82% specificity, and in testing the same model reached 80%/75%.

Measured from the cysteine to the phenylalanine, the CDR3 is 13 residues long. The read is trimmed to its CDR3 DNA, 39 bases read in frame from base 1. For this chain, trimming is 7 bases at the V end and 6 bases at the J end, and the number of junction bases without a gene match is 6. CDR1 SGHRS and CDR2 YFSETQ are derived from the germline V gene. The TCR beta CDR3 regions were amplified from RNA transcripts. For the first round of RT-PCR on the TCR CDR3, the HTBI primer set was used together with the Qiagen OneStep RT-PCR kit. Libraries were constructed in a second round of multiplex PCR, after which size selection and purification were carried out. Paired-end sequencing of the libraries was performed with 100 bp reads on an Illumina HiSeq2000. The authors' pipeline ran thus. SOAPnuke was used to process the raw data, removing reads that contained adapters or uncalled bases, had a mean Phred below 15, or lacked an exact match to the constant primer or identifier. High-quality paired reads were merged using COPE v1.2.5, and each unique nucleotide sequence was defined as a clonotype. MiTCR v1.1 was used to align the clonotypes against IMGT TRBV, TRBD and TRBJ reference segments. The analysis included only V-J combinations with a frequency above 0.0001, which together covered approximately 99% of the repertoires. A TCS score was defined as the ratio between F50 (clonal expansion) and ExV (chaos), using BLOSUM62-based TCRdist between CDR3 peptides within each V-J. Welch's t-statistics and random forest reduced around 550 V-J features to fewer than 15, which were used in a naive Bayes classifier (R e1071). Using fastp at Q25 and MiXCR, TCRdb reprocessed the public reads and kept productive beta chains. When rows share a CDR3 protein, they turn into one entry using the most common DNA and genes. TCRdb's processing, not the study's, gives the V and J calls here. This sample is represented by 490,000 or so distinct CDR3 sequences; 15% to 20% of them were singletons. The top ten constitute 47% of the sample.

Material: blood. The clonotype originates from a man aged 40-55 years with Graves' ophthalmopathy. Recombination linked TRBV5-1 to TRBJ1-2; 10 nucleotides in the junction match TRBD1. The nucleotides read TGCGCCAGCCGCCAGGACAGGGGGAATGGCTACACCTTC. Translated, it reads CASRQDRGNGYTF.